Listed below are T cell receptor beta chains from one sample, sequenced in a study of blood T cell repertoires in COVID-19. Generated by immunoSEQ multiplex PCR, the TCRdb table keeps only in-frame clones and is missing some. Seen here are some 140,000 clones, about 80% observed once, and the top ten hold 9.2%. The sample taken for sequencing was PBMCs or T cells enriched from blood (not recorded which). Source of these receptors: a man between 50 and 59 years old who had recovered from COVID-19. The CDR3 runs from the conserved cysteine through the conserved F or W. The D gene is left open where the match is weak. For some rows the clone size is stated as once, few or many, or as a class when expanded; others skip it.

CDR3 DNA: TGTGCCAGCAGCCCATCGACACCCGGCATTCAGTACTTC
CDR3 protein: CASSPSTPGIQYF
D gene: -
clone size: -
V gene: TRBV6-5
J gene: TRBJ2-4

CDR3 DNA: TGCGCCAGCAGCCAAGTATCGGTCCTAAACACCGGGGAGCTGTTTTTT
CDR3 protein: CASSQVSVLNTGELFF
D gene: -
clone size: -
V gene: TRBV4-3
J gene: TRBJ2-2

CDR3 DNA: TGCGCCAGCAGCCGGAGACAGGGCGAGAACGCTTTCTTT
CDR3 protein: CASSRRQGENAFF
D gene: TRBD1
clone size: -
V gene: TRBV4-1
J gene: TRBJ1-1

CDR3 DNA: TGCGCCAGCAGCCCGGGACAGGGGGCCCTGGCAAATGAAGCTTTCTTT
CDR3 protein: CASSPGQGALANEAFF
D gene: TRBD1
clone size: few
V gene: TRBV4-1
J gene: TRBJ1-1

CDR3 DNA: TGTGCCAGCAGCTCGACAGGGATTAAAGTAGATACGCAGTATTTT
CDR3 protein: CASSSTGIKVDTQYF
D gene: TRBD1
clone size: -
V gene: TRBV7-6
J gene: TRBJ2-3

CDR3 DNA: TGTGCCAGCTCACTGAGGGACAGCCAGAACACTGAAGCTTTCTTT
CDR3 protein: CASSLRDSQNTEAFF
D gene: TRBD1
clone size: -
V gene: TRBV18
J gene: TRBJ1-1

CDR3 DNA: TGTGCCAGCAGTTTCCCAGGGGGCCAGGGCTATGGCTACACCTTC
CDR3 protein: CASSFPGGQGYGYTF
D gene: TRBD1
clone size: -
V gene: TRBV6-5
J gene: TRBJ1-2

CDR3 DNA: TGTGCCAGCAGCCGCGGAGATACGCAGTATTTT
CDR3 protein: CASSRGDTQYF
D gene: -
clone size: -
V gene: TRBV5-6
J gene: TRBJ2-3

CDR3 DNA: TGTGCCAGTAGTATCCGGGGACAGGGTGCCCACGAGCAGTACTTC
CDR3 protein: CASSIRGQGAHEQYF
D gene: TRBD1
clone size: once
V gene: TRBV19
J gene: TRBJ2-7

CDR3 DNA: TGTGCCAGCAGCTCCAGGACGAGGGATGTGGCTTTCTTT
CDR3 protein: CASSSRTRDVAFF
D gene: -
clone size: -
V gene: TRBV7-2
J gene: TRBJ1-1

CDR3 DNA: TGTGCCAGCAGCTCCGGACAGGGTAGGTCCTACGAGCAGTACTTC
CDR3 protein: CASSSGQGRSYEQYF
D gene: TRBD1
clone size: -
V gene: TRBV7-2
J gene: TRBJ2-7

CDR3 DNA: TGCGCCAGCAGCACCGGACCAGGGGGCACAGATACGCAGTATTTT
CDR3 protein: CASSTGPGGTDTQYF
D gene: -
clone size: -
V gene: TRBV5-1
J gene: TRBJ2-3

CDR3 DNA: TGCGCCAGCAGCTCTCGGGGGACCCCTGATACGCAGTATTTT
CDR3 protein: CASSSRGTPDTQYF
D gene: -
clone size: once
V gene: TRBV5-1
J gene: TRBJ2-3

CDR3 DNA: TGTGCCAGCAGTTGGGGATCGGGAGTTAACTATGGCTACACCTTC
CDR3 protein: CASSWGSGVNYGYTF
D gene: -
clone size: -
V gene: TRBV27
J gene: TRBJ1-2

CDR3 DNA: TGTGCCAGCAGCGTCGGAGGTCCTAATTCACCCCTCCACTTT
CDR3 protein: CASSVGGPNSPLHF
D gene: -
clone size: -
V gene: TRBV9
J gene: TRBJ1-6

CDR3 DNA: TGTGCCACCAGCAGAGATACAGCGAACACTGAAGCTTTCTTT
CDR3 protein: CATSRDTANTEAFF
D gene: -
clone size: once
V gene: TRBV15
J gene: TRBJ1-1

CDR3 DNA: TGTGCCAGCAGCTTAGGGCCACTAGGCTCTGGAAACACCATATATTTT
CDR3 protein: CASSLGPLGSGNTIYF
D gene: -
clone size: -
V gene: TRBV7-6
J gene: TRBJ1-3

CDR3 DNA: TGTGCCAGCAGTTTGAGCCTAGGGGCCTATGGCTACACCTTC
CDR3 protein: CASSLSLGAYGYTF
D gene: -
clone size: -
V gene: TRBV27
J gene: TRBJ1-2

CDR3 DNA: TGCGCCAGCAGCTTGGCAACAAGGGGCACTGAAGCTTTCTTT
CDR3 protein: CASSLATRGTEAFF
D gene: -
clone size: -
V gene: TRBV5-1
J gene: TRBJ1-1

CDR3 DNA: TGTGCCAGCAGCTTAGCGACCCCTCCGAGAAGGGGCAGGGCGAGGAACACTGAAGCTTTCTTT
CDR3 protein: CASSLATPPRRGRARNTEAFF
D gene: -
clone size: -
V gene: TRBV7-8
J gene: TRBJ1-1

CDR3 DNA: TGTGCCAGCAGTGCTGACAGGGGCACAGATACGCAGTATTTT
CDR3 protein: CASSADRGTDTQYF
D gene: TRBD1
clone size: -
V gene: TRBV2
J gene: TRBJ2-3

CDR3 DNA: TGTGCCAGCAGCCCCCAGGGCGGGGGACGCGAGACCCAGTACTTC
CDR3 protein: CASSPQGGGRETQYF
D gene: TRBD2
clone size: -
V gene: TRBV9
J gene: TRBJ2-5